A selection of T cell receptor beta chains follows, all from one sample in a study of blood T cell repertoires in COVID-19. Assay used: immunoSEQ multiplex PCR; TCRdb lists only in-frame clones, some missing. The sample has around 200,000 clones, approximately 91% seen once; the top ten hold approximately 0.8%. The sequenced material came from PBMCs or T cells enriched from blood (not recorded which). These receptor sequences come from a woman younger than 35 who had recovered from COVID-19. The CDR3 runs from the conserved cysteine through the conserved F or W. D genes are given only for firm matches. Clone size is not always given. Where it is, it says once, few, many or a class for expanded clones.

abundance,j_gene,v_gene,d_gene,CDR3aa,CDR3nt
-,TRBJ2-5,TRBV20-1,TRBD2,CSASPDVAGGETQYF,TGCAGTGCTAGTCCGGATGTAGCGGGGGGGGAGACCCAGTACTTC
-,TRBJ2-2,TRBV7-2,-,CASSLARSGELFF,TGTGCCAGCAGCCTGGCCCGATCCGGGGAGCTGTTTTTT
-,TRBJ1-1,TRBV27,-,CASSLGMNTEAFF,TGTGCCAGCAGTTTAGGCATGAACACTGAAGCTTTCTTT
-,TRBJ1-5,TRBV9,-,CASSPQGYSNQPQHF,TGTGCCAGCAGCCCACAGGGATATAGCAATCAGCCCCAGCATTTT
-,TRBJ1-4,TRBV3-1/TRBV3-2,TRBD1,CASSHTGQGNEKLFF,TGTGCCAGCAGCCACACGGGACAGGGTAATGAAAAACTGTTTTTT
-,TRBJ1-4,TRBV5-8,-,CASSSQGGRGNEKLFF,TGTGCCAGCAGCTCGCAGGGTGGGAGGGGGAATGAAAAACTGTTTTTT
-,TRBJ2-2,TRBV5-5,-,CASSLKGGANTGELFF,TGTGCCAGCAGCTTGAAGGGCGGGGCGAACACCGGGGAGCTGTTTTTT
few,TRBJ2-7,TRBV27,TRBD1,CASSLIDRGYEQYF,TGTGCCAGCAGTTTAATAGACAGGGGCTACGAGCAGTACTTC
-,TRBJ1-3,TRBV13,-,CASSLAIAYAQNTIYF,TGTGCCAGCAGCTTAGCTATTGCATACGCCCAAAACACCATATATTTT
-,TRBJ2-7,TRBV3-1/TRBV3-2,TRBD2,CASSQGEGPYEQYF,TGTGCCAGCAGCCAAGGGGAGGGCCCCTACGAGCAGTACTTC
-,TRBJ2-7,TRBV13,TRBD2,CASGREGGRQQYF,TGTGCCAGCGGCCGGGAGGGGGGAAGGCAGCAGTACTTC
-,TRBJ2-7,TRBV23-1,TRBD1,CASSHSGQVYEQYF,TGCGCCAGCAGTCATTCCGGACAGGTCTACGAGCAGTACTTC
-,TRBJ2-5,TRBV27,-,CASSFLASQETQYF,TGTGCCAGCAGTTTCCTAGCGTCCCAAGAGACCCAGTACTTC
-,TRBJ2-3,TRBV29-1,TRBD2,CSVSSGRAPDTQYF,TGCAGCGTGTCTAGCGGGAGGGCCCCAGATACGCAGTATTTT
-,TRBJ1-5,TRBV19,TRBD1,CASRPRDRVYSNQPQHF,TGTGCCAGTAGGCCCCGGGACAGGGTCTATAGCAATCAGCCCCAGCATTTT
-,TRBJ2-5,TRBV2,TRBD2,CASSVSGEGETQYF,TGTGCCAGCAGCGTCAGCGGGGAGGGAGAGACCCAGTACTTC
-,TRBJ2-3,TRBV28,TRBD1,CASSLIRGQDTQYF,TGTGCCAGCAGTTTAATCAGGGGGCAAGATACGCAGTATTTT
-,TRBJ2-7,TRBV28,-,CASSFQGRNNYEQYF,TGTGCCAGCAGTTTTCAGGGGAGAAATAATTACGAGCAGTACTTC
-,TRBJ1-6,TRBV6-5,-,CASSKGYSNSPLHF,TGTGCCAGCAGTAAGGGGTATTCGAATTCACCCCTCCACTTT
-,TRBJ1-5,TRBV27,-,CASSLIGQPQHF,TGTGCCAGCAGTTTAATCGGTCAGCCCCAGCATTTT
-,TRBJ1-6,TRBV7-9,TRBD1,CASSPDRVSYNSPLHF,TGTGCCAGCAGCCCGGACAGGGTTTCCTATAATTCACCCCTCCACTTT
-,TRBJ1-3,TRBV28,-,CASSFQSFRNTIYF,TGTGCCAGCAGTTTCCAATCATTCAGAAACACCATATATTTT
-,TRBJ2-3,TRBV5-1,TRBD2,CASSSGTSGLSTDTQYF,TGCGCCAGCAGCTCGGGGACTAGCGGGCTGAGCACAGATACGCAGTATTTT
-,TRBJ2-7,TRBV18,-,CASSPPGRYEQYF,TGTGCCAGCTCACCACCGGGGCGCTACGAGCAGTACTTC
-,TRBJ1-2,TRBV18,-,CASSRQKQGPLNYGYTF,TGTGCCAGCTCACGACAAAAACAGGGCCCTCTCAACTATGGCTACACCTTC
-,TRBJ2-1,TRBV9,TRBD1,CASSPGQGDNEQFF,TGTGCCAGCAGCCCAGGACAGGGGGACAATGAGCAGTTCTTC
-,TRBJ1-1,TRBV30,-,CAWSVSWPPGSTEAFF,TGTGCCTGGAGTGTATCCTGGCCACCGGGATCCACTGAAGCTTTCTTT
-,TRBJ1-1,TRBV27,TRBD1,CASSFHKGTGDTEAFF,TGTGCCAGCAGTTTCCACAAGGGGACAGGGGACACTGAAGCTTTCTTT
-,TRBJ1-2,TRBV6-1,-,CASSEANTLYGYTF,TGTGCCAGCAGTGAAGCGAACACCCTCTATGGCTACACCTTC
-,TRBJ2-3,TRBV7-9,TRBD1,CASSKGGTGGLRRTDTQYF,TGTGCCAGCAGCAAGGGCGGGACAGGGGGCCTTCGACGCACAGATACGCAGTATTTT
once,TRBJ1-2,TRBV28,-,CASSSQGVGGYGYTF,TGTGCCAGCAGCTCGCAAGGTGTAGGGGGCTATGGCTACACCTTC
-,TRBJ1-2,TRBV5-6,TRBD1,CASSTQGASGDLYGYTF,TGTGCCAGCAGCACTCAGGGGGCGTCGGGGGATCTCTATGGCTACACCTTC
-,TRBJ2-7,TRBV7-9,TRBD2,CASSLGLAGDWREYEQYF,TGTGCCAGCAGCCTTGGACTAGCGGGAGATTGGAGAGAGTACGAGCAGTACTTC
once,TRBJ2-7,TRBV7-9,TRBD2,CASSPRRGAGVYEQYF,TGTGCCAGCAGCCCCCGCCGGGGTGCGGGAGTCTACGAGCAGTACTTC
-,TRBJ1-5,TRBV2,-,CASKEEARGRQPQHF,TGTGCCAGCAAAGAGGAGGCCAGGGGAAGACAGCCCCAGCATTTT